What follows describes a single T cell receptor beta chain. V lost 5 bases and J lost 2; bases outside the gene matches: 6. This CDR3 is 15 amino acids long. CDR1 and CDR2 (germline): SGHAT, FQNNGV. Per the original data handling: Counts of nucleated cells, estimated from reference gene primer amplification, were obtained. The repertoire was sequenced with immunoSEQ multiplex PCR; TCRdb's copy has only in-frame clones and lacks some. The V and J calls and clone size are taken from that table; D and trimming were inferred from the DNA. The sample shows some 70,000 clones, roughly 79% of them seen only once. This sample stems from a study of blood T cell repertoires in COVID-19.

Sequencing was done on a sample of peripheral blood. This chain connects TRBV11-2 to TRBJ1-5; 7 bases fit TRBD1. This TCR was recovered from a woman aged 70-85 years with acute or convalescent COVID-19. CDR3 bases: TGTGCCAGCAGCCCCTTCCAGGGGGGCAATCAGCCCCAGCATTTT. Its translation is CASSPFQGGNQPQHF.